Below, one T cell receptor beta chain is given with its context. Its antigen is as yet unknown. TCRdb passed the 5' RACE reads through MiXCR, listing each CDR3 protein once. This sample has approximately 150,000 distinct CDR3 sequences, with under 35% found just once. The sample originates from a study of CD8 T cells in ankylosing spondylitis. Broader study findings: There was reportedly significant enrichment of clones that were disease-linked in matched ankylosing spondylitis synovial fluid.

This TCR derives from a male donor with ankylosing spondylitis. The sequencing input was synovial fluid, either unsorted or a sorted T cell fraction (not recorded which).

The CDR3 loop is CASSPTGTGGYEQYF. DNA of the CDR3: TGTGCCAGCAGTCCCACCGGGACAGGGGGCTACGAGCAGTACTTC. The chain recombines TRBV28 with TRBJ2-7; 11 bases are a match to TRBD1. The CDR3 is 15 amino acids. V shed 5 bases and J 3 bases; nucleotides not matched to a gene: 6. CDR1 and CDR2 from the germline V gene are MDHEN and SYDVKM.